This T cell receptor (beta chain) was sequenced for a study of T cells in Graves' hyperthyroidism and ophthalmopathy. At least ten counts were recorded for this clonotype. The study enrolled patients aged 18 to 65 with newly diagnosed hyperthyroidism of under 2 months' duration. RNA transcripts gave rise to amplified TCR beta CDR3 regions. The HTBI primer set served for first-round RT-PCR of the TCR CDR3. TCRdb fed the multiplex PCR reads into MiXCR, producing one record per CDR3 protein. The sample contains 600,000 to 850,000 distinct CDR3 sequences, around 20% of which appear only once. The specimen was blood. The TCR originated in a woman aged 50 to 65 with Graves' hyperthyroidism that later progressed to Graves' ophthalmopathy.

The chain's CDR3 is CSARDLQGGGTEAFF. The DNA of the CDR3 is TGCAGTGCTAGAGATCTGCAGGGCGGTGGCACTGAAGCTTTCTTT. The chain has TRBV20-1 and TRBJ1-1; D might be TRBD1 (5 bases). Trimming took 0 bases from V and 4 from J, leaving 15 bases between them. The germline gives CDR1 DFQATT, CDR2 SNEGSKA (reference sequence). The CDR3 extends over 15 amino acids.